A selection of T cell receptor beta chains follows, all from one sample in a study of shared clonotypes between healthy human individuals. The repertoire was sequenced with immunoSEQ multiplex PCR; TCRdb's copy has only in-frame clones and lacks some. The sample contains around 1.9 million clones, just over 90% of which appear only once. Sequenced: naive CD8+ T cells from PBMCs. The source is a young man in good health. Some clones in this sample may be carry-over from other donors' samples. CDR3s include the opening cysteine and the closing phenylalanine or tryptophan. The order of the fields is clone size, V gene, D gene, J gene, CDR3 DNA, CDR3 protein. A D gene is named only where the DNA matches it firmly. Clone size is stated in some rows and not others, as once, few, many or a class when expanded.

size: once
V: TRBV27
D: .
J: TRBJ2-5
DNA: TGTGCCAGCAGTTTATTTCCTGGGGAGACCCAGTACTTC
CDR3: CASSLFPGETQYF

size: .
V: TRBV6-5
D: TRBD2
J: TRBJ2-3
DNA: TGTGCCAGCAGTTTGGCGGGAGCGGATACGCAGTATTTT
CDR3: CASSLAGADTQYF

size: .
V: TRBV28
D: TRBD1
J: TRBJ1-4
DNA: TGTGCCAGCAGTTCCGACAGGGGGGCAACTAATGAAAAACTGTTTTTT
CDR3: CASSSDRGATNEKLFF

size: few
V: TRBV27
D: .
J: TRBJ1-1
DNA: TGTGCCAGCAGTACCCGGGACGGAGAAGCTTTCTTT
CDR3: CASSTRDGEAFF

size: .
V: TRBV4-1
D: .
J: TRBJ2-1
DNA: TGCGCCAGCAGCCAAGATGCTACCCTCCGATACAGCAATGAGCAGTTCTTC
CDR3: CASSQDATLRYSNEQFF

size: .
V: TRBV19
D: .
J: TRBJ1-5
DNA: TGTGCCAGTAGTATGATGGGGTATCAGCCCCAGCATTTT
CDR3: CASSMMGYQPQHF

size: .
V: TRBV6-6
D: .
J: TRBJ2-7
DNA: TGTGCCAGCAGTCCCCCAGGGGGAGGGCCCCACGAGCAGTACTTC
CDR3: CASSPPGGGPHEQYF

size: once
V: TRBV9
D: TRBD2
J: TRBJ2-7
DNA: TGTGCCAGCAGTGGGACTAGCGGGAGCTACGAGCAGTACTTC
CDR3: CASSGTSGSYEQYF

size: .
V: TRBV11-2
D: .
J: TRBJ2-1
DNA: TGTGCCAGCAGCTTAGGTATACGGGAGACGTACAATGAGCAGTTCTTC
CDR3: CASSLGIRETYNEQFF

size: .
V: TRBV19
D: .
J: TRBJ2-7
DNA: TGTGCCAGTAGTTCGGGAGCTTACGAGCAGTACTTC
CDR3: CASSSGAYEQYF

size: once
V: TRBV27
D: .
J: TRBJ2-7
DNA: TGTGCCAGCAGTTTAGACGGATCCGCCTACGAGCAGTACTTC
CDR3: CASSLDGSAYEQYF

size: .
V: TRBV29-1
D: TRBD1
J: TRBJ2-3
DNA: TGCAGCGCTACCAAGGACAGGGGTCTGGAGCGGGACTTCACAGATACGCAGTATTTT
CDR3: CSATKDRGLERDFTDTQYF

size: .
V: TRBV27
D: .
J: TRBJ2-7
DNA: TGTGCCAGCAGTTTAATTGGGGGGTACGAGCAGTACTTC
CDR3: CASSLIGGYEQYF

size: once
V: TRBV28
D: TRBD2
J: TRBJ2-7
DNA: TGTGCCAGCAGTCCCGGACTAGCACTCGAGCAGTACTTC
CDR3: CASSPGLALEQYF

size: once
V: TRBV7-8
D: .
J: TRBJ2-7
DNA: TGTGCCAGCAGCTTAGCGCTGTCTGGGACACACTACGAGCAGTACTTC
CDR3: CASSLALSGTHYEQYF

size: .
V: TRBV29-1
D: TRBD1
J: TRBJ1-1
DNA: TGCAGCGAATCCAGACAGGGTGCGAACACTGAAGCTTTCTTT
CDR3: CSESRQGANTEAFF

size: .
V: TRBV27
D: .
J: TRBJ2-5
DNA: TGTGCCAGCAGTTTATACCTCAACAGGGAGGGGGGAGAGACCCAGTACTTC
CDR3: CASSLYLNREGGETQYF

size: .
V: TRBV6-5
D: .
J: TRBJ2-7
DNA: TGTGCCAGCAGCGAGAACGGCGAGCAGTACTTC
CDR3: CASSENGEQYF

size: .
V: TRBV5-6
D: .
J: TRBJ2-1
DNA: TGTGCCAGCAGCCCCGGGGGCAATGAGCAGTTCTTC
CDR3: CASSPGGNEQFF

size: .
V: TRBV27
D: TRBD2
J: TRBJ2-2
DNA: TGTGCCAGCACTGCTAGCGGGAGGGCCACCGGGGAGCTGTTTTTT
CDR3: CASTASGRATGELFF

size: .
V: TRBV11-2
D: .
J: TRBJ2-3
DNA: TGTGCCAGCAGCTTAGGCCCGGGAGCTTACACAGATACGCAGTATTTT
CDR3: CASSLGPGAYTDTQYF

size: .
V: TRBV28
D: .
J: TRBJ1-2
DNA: TGTGCCAGCAGTTTACCCAGGAAGGGTGGCTACACCTTC
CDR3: CASSLPRKGGYTF

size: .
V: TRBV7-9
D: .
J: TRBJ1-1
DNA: TGTGCCAGCAGCCCCGCCCGGGGGCAAAGGGACACTGAAGCTTTCTTT
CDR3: CASSPARGQRDTEAFF

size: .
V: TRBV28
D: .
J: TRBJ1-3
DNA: TGTGCCAGCAGTTTAATGACACTTGGAAACACCATATATTTT
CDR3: CASSLMTLGNTIYF

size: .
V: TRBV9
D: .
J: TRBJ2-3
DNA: TGTGCCAGCAGCGTAGGCACTAGTGGCACAGATACGCAGTATTTT
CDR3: CASSVGTSGTDTQYF

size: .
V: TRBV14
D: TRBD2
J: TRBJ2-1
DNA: TGTGCCAGCAGCCTTCGAGGACTAGCGGGATACAATGAGCAGTTCTTC
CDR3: CASSLRGLAGYNEQFF

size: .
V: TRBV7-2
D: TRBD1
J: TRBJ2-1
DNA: TGTGCCAGCAGCCCAGGGGGACAGGGGGAAGACAATGAGCAGTTCTTC
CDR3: CASSPGGQGEDNEQFF

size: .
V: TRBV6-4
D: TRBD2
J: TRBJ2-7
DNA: TGTGCCAGCAGTTCGACTAGCAACCACTGCGAGCAGTACTTC
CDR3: CASSSTSNHCEQYF

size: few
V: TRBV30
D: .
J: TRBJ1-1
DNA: TGTGCCTGGAGTGTTATGGGGGGAACTGAAGCTTTCTTT
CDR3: CAWSVMGGTEAFF

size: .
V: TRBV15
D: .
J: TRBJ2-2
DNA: TGTGCCACCTTAGTCAACCCGAACACCGGGGAGCTGTTTTTT
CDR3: CATLVNPNTGELFF

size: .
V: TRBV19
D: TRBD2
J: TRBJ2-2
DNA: TGTGCCAGTAGCTTCGGGACTAGGAACACCGGGGAGCTGTTTTTT
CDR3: CASSFGTRNTGELFF

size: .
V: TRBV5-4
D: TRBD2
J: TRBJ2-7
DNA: TGTGCCAGCAGCTTCGGGACTAGCGGGACCCTCGAGCAGTACTTC
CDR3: CASSFGTSGTLEQYF

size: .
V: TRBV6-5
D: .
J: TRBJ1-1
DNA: TGTGCCAGCAGACCAGGGAACACTGAAGCTTTCTTT
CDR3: CASRPGNTEAFF